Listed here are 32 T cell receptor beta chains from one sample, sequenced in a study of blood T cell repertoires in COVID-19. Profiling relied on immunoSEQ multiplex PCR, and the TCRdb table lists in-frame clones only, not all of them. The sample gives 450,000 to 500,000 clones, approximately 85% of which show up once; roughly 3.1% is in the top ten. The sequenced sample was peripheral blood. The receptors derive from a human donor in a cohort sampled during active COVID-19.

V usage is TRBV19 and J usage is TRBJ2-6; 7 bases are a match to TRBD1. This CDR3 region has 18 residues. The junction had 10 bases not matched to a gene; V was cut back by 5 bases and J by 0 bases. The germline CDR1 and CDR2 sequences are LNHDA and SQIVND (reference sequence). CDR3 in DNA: TGTGCCAGTAGTTCATCGGGACAGCTAAGCTCTGGGGCCAACGTCCTGACTTTC. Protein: CASSSSGQLSSGANVLTF.

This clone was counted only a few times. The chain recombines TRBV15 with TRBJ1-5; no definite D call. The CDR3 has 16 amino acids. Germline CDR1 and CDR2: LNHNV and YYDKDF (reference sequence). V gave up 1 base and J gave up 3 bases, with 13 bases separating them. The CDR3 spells CATSRGEGALNQPQHF. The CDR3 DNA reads TGTGCCACCAGCAGAGGAGAAGGAGCCCTCAATCAGCCCCAGCATTTT.

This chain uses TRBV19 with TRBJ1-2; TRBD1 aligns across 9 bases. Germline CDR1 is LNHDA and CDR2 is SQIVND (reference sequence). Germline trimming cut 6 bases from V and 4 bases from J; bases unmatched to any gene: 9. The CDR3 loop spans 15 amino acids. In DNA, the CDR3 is TGTGCCAGTAGCTATTTGACAGGGGGGAGCTATGGCTACACCTTC. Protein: CASSYLTGGSYGYTF.

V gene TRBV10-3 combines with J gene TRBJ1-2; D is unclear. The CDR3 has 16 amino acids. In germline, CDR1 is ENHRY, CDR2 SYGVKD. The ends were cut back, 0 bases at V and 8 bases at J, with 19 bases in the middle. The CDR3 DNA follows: TGTGCCATCAGTGAGTCTCAGGCACTTGTCGGTAGGGGCTACACCTTC. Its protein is CAISESQALVGRGYTF.

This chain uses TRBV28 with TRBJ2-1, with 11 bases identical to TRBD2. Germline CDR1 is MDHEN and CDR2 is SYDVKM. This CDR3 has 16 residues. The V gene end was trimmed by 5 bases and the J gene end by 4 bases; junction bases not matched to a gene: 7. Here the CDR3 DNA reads TGTGCCAGCAGTAGGCCGACTAGCGGGATATACAATGAGCAGTTCTTC. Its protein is CASSRPTSGIYNEQFF.

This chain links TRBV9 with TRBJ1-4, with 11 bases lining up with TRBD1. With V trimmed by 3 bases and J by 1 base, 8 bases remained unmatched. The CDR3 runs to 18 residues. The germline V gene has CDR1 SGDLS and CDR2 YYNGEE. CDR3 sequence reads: CASSGRTGGARTNEKLFF. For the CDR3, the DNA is TGTGCCAGCAGCGGCCGGACAGGGGGCGCGCGAACTAATGAAAAACTGTTTTTT.

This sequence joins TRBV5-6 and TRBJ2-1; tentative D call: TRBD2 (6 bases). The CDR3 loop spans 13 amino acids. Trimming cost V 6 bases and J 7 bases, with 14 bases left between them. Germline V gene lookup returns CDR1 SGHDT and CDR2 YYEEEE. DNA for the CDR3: TGTGCCAGCATCCGCCTGGAGGGTAATGAGCAGTTCTTC. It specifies CASIRLEGNEQFF.

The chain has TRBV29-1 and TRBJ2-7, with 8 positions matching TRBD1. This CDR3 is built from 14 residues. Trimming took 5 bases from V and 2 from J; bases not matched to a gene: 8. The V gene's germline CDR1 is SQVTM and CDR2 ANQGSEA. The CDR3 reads CSVRSRGLAYEQYF. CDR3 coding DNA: TGCAGCGTTAGAAGCAGGGGGCTCGCCTACGAGCAGTACTTC.

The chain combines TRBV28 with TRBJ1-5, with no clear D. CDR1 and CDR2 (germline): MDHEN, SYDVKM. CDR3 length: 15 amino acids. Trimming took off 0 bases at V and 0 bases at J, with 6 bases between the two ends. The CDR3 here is CASSLWGSSNQPQHF. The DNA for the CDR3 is TGTGCCAGCAGTTTATGGGGGAGTAGCAATCAGCCCCAGCATTTT.

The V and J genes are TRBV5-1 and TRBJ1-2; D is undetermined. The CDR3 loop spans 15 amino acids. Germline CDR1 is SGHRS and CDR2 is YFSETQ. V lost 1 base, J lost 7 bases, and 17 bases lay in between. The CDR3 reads CASSLSPEDLGGYTF. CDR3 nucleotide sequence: TGCGCCAGCAGCTTGAGTCCCGAGGATCTTGGTGGCTACACCTTC.

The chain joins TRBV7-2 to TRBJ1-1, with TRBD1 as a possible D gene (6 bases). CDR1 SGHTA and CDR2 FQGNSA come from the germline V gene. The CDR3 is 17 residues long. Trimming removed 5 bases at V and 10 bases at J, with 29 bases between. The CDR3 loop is CASSEIGGRWEGRGAFF. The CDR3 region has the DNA TGTGCCAGCAGCGAGATAGGGGGTCGCTGGGAAGGAAGAGGAGCTTTCTTT.

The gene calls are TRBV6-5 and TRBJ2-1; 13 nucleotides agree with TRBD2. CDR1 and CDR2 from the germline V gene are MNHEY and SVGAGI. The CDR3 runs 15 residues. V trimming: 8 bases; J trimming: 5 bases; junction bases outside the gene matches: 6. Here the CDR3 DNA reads TGTGCCAGCCACAAAACTAGCGGGAGGGACAATGAGCAGTTCTTC. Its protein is CASHKTSGRDNEQFF.

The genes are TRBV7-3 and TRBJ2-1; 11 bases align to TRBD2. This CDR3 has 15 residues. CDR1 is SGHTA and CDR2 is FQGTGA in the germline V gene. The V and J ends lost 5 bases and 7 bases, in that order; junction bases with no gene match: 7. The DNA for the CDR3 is TGTGCCAGCAGCGGAATAGCGGGAGGGCGTAATGAGCAGTTCTTC. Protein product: CASSGIAGGRNEQFF.

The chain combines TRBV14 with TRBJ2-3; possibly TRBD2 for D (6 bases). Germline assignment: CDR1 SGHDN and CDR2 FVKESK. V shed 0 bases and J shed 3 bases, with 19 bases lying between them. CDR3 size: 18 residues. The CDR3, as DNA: TGTGCCAGCAGCCAAGATAGGGGAACGGCGGGATCTACAGATACGCAGTATTTT. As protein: CASSQDRGTAGSTDTQYF. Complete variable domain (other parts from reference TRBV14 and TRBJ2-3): EAGVTQFPSHSVIEKGQTVTLRCDPISGHDNLYWYRRVMGKEIKFLLHFVKESKQDESGMPNNRFLAERTGGTYSTLKVQPAELEDSGVYFCASSQDRGTAGSTDTQYFGPGTRLTVL.

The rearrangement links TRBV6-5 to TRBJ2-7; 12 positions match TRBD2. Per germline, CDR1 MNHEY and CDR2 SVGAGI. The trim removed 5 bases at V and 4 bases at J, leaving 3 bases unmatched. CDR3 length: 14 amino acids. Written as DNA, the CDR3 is TGTGCCAGCAGTAAACTAGCGGGAGGTTACGAGCAGTACTTC. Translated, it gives CASSKLAGGYEQYF.

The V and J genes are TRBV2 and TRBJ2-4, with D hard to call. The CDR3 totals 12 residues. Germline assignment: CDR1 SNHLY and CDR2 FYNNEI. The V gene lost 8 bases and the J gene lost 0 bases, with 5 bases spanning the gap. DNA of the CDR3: TGTGCCAGCTCACTAGCCAAAAACATTCAGTACTTC. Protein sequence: CASSLAKNIQYF.

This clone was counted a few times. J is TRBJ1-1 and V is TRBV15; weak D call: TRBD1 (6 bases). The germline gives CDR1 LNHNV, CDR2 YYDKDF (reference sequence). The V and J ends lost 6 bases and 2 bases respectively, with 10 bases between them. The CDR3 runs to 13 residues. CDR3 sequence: CATSSRGNTEAFF. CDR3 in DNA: TGTGCCACCAGTTCCAGGGGAAACACTGAAGCTTTCTTT.

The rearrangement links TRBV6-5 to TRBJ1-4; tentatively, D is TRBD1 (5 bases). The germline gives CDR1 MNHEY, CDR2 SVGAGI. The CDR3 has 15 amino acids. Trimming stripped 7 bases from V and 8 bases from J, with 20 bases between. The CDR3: CASTLPLGPSEKLFF. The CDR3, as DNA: TGTGCCAGCACCCTCCCCCTGGGGCCATCCGAAAAACTGTTTTTT.

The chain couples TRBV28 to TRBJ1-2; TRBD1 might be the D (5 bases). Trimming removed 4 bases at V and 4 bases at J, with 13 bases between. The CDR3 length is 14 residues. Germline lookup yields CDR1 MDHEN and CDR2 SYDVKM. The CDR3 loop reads CASSSLGGSYGYTF. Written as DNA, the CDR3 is TGTGCCAGCAGTTCCCTCGGGGGGAGCTATGGCTACACCTTC.

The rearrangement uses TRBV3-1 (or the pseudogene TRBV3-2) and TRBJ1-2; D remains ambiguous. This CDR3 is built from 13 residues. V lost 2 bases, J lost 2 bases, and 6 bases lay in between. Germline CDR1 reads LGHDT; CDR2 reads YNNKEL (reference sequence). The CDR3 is CASSQNGNYGYTF. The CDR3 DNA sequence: TGTGCCAGCAGCCAAAACGGGAACTATGGCTACACCTTC.

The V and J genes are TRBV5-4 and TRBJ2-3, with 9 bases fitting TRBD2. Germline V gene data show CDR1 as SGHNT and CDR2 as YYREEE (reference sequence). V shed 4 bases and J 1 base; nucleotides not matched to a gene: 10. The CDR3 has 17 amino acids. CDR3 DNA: TGTGCCAGCAGCCTGGGGTGGCGGGAGGGCGGCACAGATACGCAGTATTTT. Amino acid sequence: CASSLGWREGGTDTQYF.

CDR3 sequence: CASSPELAASEQYF. CDR3 sequence (DNA): TGTGCCAGCAGTCCCGAATTAGCGGCCTCCGAGCAGTACTTC. V usage is TRBV7-2 and J usage is TRBJ2-7, with TRBD2 as a possible D gene (6 bases). Germline loops: CDR1 SGHTA, CDR2 FQGNSA. This CDR3 is built from 14 residues. V dropped 6 bases and J dropped 6 bases, with 18 bases sitting between them.

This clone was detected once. The DNA of the CDR3 is TGTGCCAGTAGTATTTCTCCGACAGTAAACTATGGCTACACCTTC. This encodes CASSISPTVNYGYTF. The V gene is TRBV19, the J gene TRBJ1-2; the D gene is possibly TRBD1 (5 bases). Trimming left V 3 bases short and J 2 bases short, with 13 bases between. This CDR3 is built from 15 residues. Germline V gene data show CDR1 as LNHDA and CDR2 as SQIVND (reference sequence).

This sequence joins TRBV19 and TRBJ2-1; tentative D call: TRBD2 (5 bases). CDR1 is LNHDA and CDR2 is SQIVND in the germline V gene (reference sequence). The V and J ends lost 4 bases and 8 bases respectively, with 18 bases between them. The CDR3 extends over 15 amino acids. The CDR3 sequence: CASSTWTGVRDEQFF. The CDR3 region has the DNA TGTGCCAGTAGTACCTGGACCGGGGTTCGGGATGAGCAGTTCTTC.

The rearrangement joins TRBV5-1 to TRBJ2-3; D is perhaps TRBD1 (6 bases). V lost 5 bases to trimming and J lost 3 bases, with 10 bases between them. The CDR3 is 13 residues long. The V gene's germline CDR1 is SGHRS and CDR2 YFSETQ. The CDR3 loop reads CASSNRVTDTQYF. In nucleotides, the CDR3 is TGCGCCAGCAGTAACAGGGTAACAGATACGCAGTATTTT.

Here the CDR3 DNA reads TGTGCCAGCAGCTTAAACCCCCGCGGTCAAGCGGCAAGCACAGATACGCAGTATTTT. Translation: CASSLNPRGQAASTDTQYF. This rearrangement joins TRBV7-3 to TRBJ2-3; a weak D match, TRBD2 (5 bases). Trimming left V 1 base short and J 0 bases short, with 20 bases between. The CDR3 has 19 residues. The germline gives CDR1 SGHTA, CDR2 FQGTGA.

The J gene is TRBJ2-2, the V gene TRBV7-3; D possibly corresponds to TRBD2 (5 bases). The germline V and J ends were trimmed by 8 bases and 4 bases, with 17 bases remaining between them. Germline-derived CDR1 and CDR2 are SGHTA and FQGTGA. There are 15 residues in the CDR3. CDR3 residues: CASSGSMLVTGELFF. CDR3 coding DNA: TGTGCCAGCTCGGGGAGCATGCTAGTCACCGGGGAGCTGTTTTTT. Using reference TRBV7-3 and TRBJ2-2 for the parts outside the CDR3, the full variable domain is GAGVSQTPSNKVTEKGKYVELRCDPISGHTALYWYRQSLGQGPEFLIYFQGTGAADDSGLPNDRFFAVRPEGSVSTLKIQRTERGDSAVYLCASSGSMLVTGELFFGEGSRLTVL.

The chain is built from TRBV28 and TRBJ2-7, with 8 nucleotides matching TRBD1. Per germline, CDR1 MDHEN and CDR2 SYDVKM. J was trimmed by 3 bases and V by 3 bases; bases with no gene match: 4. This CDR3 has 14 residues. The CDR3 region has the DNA TGTGCCAGCAGTTTTATACAGGGGGTCTACGAGCAGTACTTC. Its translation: CASSFIQGVYEQYF.

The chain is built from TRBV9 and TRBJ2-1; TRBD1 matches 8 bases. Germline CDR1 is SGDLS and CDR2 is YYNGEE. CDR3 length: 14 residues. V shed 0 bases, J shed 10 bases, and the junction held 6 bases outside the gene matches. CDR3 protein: CASSVGQGAFEQFF. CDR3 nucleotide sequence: TGTGCCAGCAGCGTAGGGCAGGGGGCCTTCGAGCAGTTCTTC. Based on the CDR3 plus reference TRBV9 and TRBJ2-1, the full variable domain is DSGVTQTPKHLITATGQRVTLRCSPRSGDLSVYWYQQSLDQGLQFLIQYYNGEERAKGNILERFSAQQFPDLHSELNLSSLELGDSALYFCASSVGQGAFEQFFGPGTRLTVL.

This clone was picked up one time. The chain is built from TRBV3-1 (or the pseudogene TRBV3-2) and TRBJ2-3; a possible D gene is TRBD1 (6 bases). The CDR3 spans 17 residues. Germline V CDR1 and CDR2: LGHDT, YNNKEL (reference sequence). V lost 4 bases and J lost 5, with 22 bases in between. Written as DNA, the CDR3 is TGTGCCAGCAGCCCACACCCGGGCAGGGGCCCTGAAGATACGCAGTATTTT. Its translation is CASSPHPGRGPEDTQYF.

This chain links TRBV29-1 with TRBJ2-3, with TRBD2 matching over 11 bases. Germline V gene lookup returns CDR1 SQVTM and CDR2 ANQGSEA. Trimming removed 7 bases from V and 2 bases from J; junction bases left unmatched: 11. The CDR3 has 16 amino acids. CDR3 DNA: TGCAGCGCCGTAGGGATGACTAGCGGGGTCACAGATACGCAGTATTTT. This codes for CSAVGMTSGVTDTQYF.

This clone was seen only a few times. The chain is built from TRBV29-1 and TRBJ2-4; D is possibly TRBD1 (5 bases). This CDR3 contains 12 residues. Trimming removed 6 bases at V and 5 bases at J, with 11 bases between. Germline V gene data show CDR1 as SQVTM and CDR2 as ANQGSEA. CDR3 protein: CSVRVQENIQYF. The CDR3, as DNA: TGCAGCGTCCGAGTACAGGAAAACATTCAGTACTTC.